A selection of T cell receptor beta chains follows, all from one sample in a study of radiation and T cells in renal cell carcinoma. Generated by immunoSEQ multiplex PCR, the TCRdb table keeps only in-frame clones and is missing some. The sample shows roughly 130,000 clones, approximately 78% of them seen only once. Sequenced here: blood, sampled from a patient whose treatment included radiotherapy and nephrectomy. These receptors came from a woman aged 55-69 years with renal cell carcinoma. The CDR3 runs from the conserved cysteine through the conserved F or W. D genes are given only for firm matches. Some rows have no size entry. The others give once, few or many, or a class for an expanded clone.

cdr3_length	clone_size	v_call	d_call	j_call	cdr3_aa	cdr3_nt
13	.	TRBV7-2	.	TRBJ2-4	CASSFGPENIQYF	TGTGCCAGCAGCTTTGGGCCAGAAAACATTCAGTACTTC
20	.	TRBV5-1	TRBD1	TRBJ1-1	CASSLNIPGQGQLMNTEAFF	TGCGCCAGCAGCTTAAACATTCCGGGACAGGGTCAATTAATGAACACTGAAGCTTTCTTT
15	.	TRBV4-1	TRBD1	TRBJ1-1	CASSQEGQGNTEAFF	TGCGCCAGCAGCCAAGAGGGACAGGGGAACACTGAAGCTTTCTTT
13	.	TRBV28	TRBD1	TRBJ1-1	CASSLGGTVEAFF	TGTGCCAGCAGTTTGGGGGGGACAGTTGAAGCTTTCTTT
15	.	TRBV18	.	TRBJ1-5	CASSPPGSSGQPQHF	TGTGCCAGCTCACCACCGGGAAGTTCCGGGCAGCCCCAGCATTTT
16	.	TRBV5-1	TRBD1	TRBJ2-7	CASSLTAGQGPYEQYF	TGCGCCAGCAGCTTAACTGCGGGACAGGGCCCCTACGAGCAGTACTTC
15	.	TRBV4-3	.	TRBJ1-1	CASSQGGGVNTEAFF	TGCGCCAGCAGCCAAGGAGGTGGGGTGAACACTGAAGCTTTCTTT
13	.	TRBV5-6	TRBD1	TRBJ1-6	CASSDRANSPLHF	TGTGCCAGCAGCGACAGGGCGAATTCACCCCTCCACTTT
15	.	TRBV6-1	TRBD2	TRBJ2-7	CASSEALAGSYEQYF	TGTGCCAGCAGTGAAGCGCTAGCGGGAAGCTACGAGCAGTACTTC
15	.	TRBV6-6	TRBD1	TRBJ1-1	CASGPDRALGTEAFF	TGTGCCAGCGGCCCAGACAGGGCTTTAGGCACTGAAGCTTTCTTT
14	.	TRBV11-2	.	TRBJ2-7	CASSRGESSYEQYF	TGTGCCAGCAGCCGAGGGGAGAGCTCCTACGAGCAGTACTTC
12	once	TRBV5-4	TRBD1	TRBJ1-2	CASSVGTGGYTF	TGTGCCAGCAGCGTGGGGACAGGGGGCTACACCTTC
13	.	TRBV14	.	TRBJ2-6	CASGHSGANVLTF	TGTGCCAGCGGGCACTCTGGGGCCAACGTCCTGACTTTC
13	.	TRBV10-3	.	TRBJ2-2	CAISERWDGELFF	TGTGCCATCAGTGAAAGGTGGGACGGGGAGCTGTTTTTT
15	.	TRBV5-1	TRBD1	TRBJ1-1	CASSLRQGQGTEAFF	TGCGCCAGCAGCCTCCGACAGGGGCAGGGGACTGAAGCTTTCTTT
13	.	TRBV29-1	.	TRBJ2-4	CSVGGQGKNIQYF	TGCAGCGTTGGGGGGCAGGGAAAAAACATTCAGTACTTC
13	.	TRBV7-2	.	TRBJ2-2	CASSPGTAGELFF	TGTGCCAGCAGCCCCGGGACGGCCGGGGAGCTGTTTTTT
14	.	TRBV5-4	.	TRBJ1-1	CASSLARENTKAFF	TGTGCCAGCAGCTTGGCGCGGGAGAACACTAAAGCTTTCTTT
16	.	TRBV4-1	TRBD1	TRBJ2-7	CASSQAGTGSSYEQYF	TGCGCCAGCAGCCAAGCGGGGACAGGGAGCTCCTACGAGCAGTACTTC
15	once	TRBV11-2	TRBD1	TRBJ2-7	CASSLGRGTAYEQYF	TGTGCCAGCAGCTTAGGGCGAGGGACAGCCTACGAGCAGTACTTC
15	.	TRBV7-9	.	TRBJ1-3	CASNSQTSSGNTIYF	TGTGCCAGTAACTCACAGACCTCCTCTGGAAACACCATATATTTT
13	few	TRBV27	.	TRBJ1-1	CASSLRGGTEAFF	TGTGCCAGCAGTTTGAGGGGAGGCACTGAAGCTTTCTTT
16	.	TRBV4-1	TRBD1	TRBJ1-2	CASSHLGTGGEDGYTF	TGCGCCAGCAGCCACCTCGGGACAGGGGGCGAAGATGGCTACACCTTC
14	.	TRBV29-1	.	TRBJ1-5	CSVKGTSEGQPQHF	TGCAGCGTCAAAGGGACTTCAGAGGGTCAGCCCCAGCATTTT
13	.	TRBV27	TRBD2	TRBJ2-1	CASSFLAGNEQFF	TGTGCCAGCAGTTTCCTAGCGGGGAATGAGCAGTTCTTC
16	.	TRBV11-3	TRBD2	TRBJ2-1	CASSRGDTSGGGQQFF	TGTGCCAGCAGCCGAGGAGATACTAGCGGGGGGGGTCAGCAGTTCTTC
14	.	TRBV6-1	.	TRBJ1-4	CASLKPGGNEKLFF	TGTGCCAGCCTAAAACCGGGAGGGAATGAAAAACTGTTTTTT
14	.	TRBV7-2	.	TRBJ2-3	CASSLLRNSDTQYF	TGTGCCAGCAGTTTACTCAGGAACTCAGATACGCAGTATTTT
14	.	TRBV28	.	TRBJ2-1	CASSRVPTVSEQFF	TGTGCCAGCAGTCGTGTACCGACAGTGAGTGAGCAGTTCTTC
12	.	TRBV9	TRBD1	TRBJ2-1	CASSVDRGEQFF	TGTGCCAGCAGCGTGGACAGGGGGGAGCAGTTCTTC
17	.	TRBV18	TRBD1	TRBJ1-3	CASSPPARGGSGNTIYF	TGTGCCAGCTCACCACCTGCCAGGGGGGGCTCTGGAAACACCATATATTTT
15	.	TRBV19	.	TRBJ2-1	CASSISGQTYNEQFF	TGTGCCAGTAGTATATCAGGACAGACCTACAATGAGCAGTTCTTC
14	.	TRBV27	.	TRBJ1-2	CASSPSGGFQGYTF	TGTGCCAGCAGCCCCTCGGGGGGGTTTCAAGGCTACACCTTC
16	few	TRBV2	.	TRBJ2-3	CASSGELRGLQDTQYF	TGTGCCAGCAGTGGGGAATTACGCGGCTTGCAAGATACGCAGTATTTT
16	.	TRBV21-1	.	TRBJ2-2	CASLSTDRVNTGELFF	TGTGCCAGCCTCTCTACGGACAGGGTGAACACCGGGGAGCTGTTTTTT
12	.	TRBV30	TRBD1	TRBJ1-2	CAWSVPRGGYTF	TGTGCCTGGAGTGTACCCAGGGGGGGCTACACCTTC